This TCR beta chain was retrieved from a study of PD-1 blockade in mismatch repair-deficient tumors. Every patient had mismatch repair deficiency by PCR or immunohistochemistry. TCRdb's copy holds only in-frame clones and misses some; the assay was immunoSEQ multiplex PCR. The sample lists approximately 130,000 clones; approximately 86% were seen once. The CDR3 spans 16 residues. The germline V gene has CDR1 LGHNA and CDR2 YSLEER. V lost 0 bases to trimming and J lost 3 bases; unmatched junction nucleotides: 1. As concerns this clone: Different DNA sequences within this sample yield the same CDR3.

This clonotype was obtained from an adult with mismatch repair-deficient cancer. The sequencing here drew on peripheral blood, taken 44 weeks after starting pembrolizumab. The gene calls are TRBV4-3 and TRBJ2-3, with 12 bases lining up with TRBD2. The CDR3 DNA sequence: TGCGCCAGCAGCCAAGAACTAGCGGGAGGTACAGATACGCAGTATTTT. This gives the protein CASSQELAGGTDTQYF.